The 14 T cell receptor beta chains in this list originate from one sample, sequenced in a study of blood T cell repertoires in COVID-19. Assay used: immunoSEQ multiplex PCR; TCRdb lists only in-frame clones, some missing. The sample records around 160,000 clones, around 81% being singletons. The source material was peripheral blood. The source of these receptors is a man aged 60 to 75 with active or convalescent COVID-19.

This chain links TRBV28 with TRBJ2-2; possibly TRBD1 for D (5 bases). Between the trimmed V and J ends, which lost 5 bases and 5 bases, there was a span of 9 bases. The CDR3 extends over 13 amino acids. Per germline, CDR1 MDHEN and CDR2 SYDVKM. CDR3 sequence reads: CASSEDRTGELFF. CDR3 coding DNA: TGTGCCAGCAGTGAAGACAGAACCGGGGAGCTGTTTTTT.

The V and J genes are TRBV5-6 and TRBJ2-7; 9 positions agree with TRBD1. This CDR3 has 14 residues. Germline loops: CDR1 SGHDT, CDR2 YYEEEE. The V gene end was trimmed by 3 bases and the J gene end by 6 bases; junction bases not matched to a gene: 7. The CDR3 DNA reads as TGTGCCAGCAGCTACCGGGACAGGGTCCTCGAGCAGTACTTC. Amino acids: CASSYRDRVLEQYF.

CDR3 in DNA: TGCGCCAGCAGCTTGGACCTAAGTTACACCGGGGAGCTGTTTTTT. Its protein is CASSLDLSYTGELFF. The V call is TRBV5-1, the J call TRBJ2-2; D remains ambiguous. The CDR3 is made up of 15 amino acids. CDR1 is SGHRS and CDR2 is YFSETQ in the germline V gene. V shed 0 bases and J shed 3 bases, with 9 bases lying between them.

This chain links TRBV6-1 with TRBJ2-2; no definite D call. CDR1 is MNHNS, CDR2 SASEGT, per germline. CDR3 size: 16 residues. V dropped 3 bases and J dropped 1 base, with 12 bases sitting between them. CDR3 DNA: TGTGCCAGCAGTGACCGGCCGAGACAGAACACCGGGGAGCTGTTTTTT. Its protein product is CASSDRPRQNTGELFF.

A few counts support this clone. The V gene is TRBV7-9, the J gene TRBJ1-2; 8 bases fit TRBD1. There are 14 residues in the CDR3. V was pared by 5 bases and J by 3 bases, with 5 bases of the junction left unmatched. Germline V CDR1 and CDR2: SEHNR, FQNEAQ (reference sequence). CDR3 protein: CASSLDRGDYGYTF. Here the CDR3 DNA reads TGTGCCAGCAGCCTCGACAGGGGTGACTATGGCTACACCTTC. Full variable domain (rest looked up from reference TRBV7-9 and TRBJ1-2): DTGVSQNPRHKITKRGQNVTFRCDPISEHNRLYWYRQTLGQGPEFLTYFQNEAQLEKSRLLSDRFSAERPKGSFSTLEIQRTEQGDSAMYLCASSLDRGDYGYTFGSGTRLTVV.

This rearrangement joins TRBV9 to TRBJ1-1, with unresolved D. Germline CDR1 reads SGDLS; CDR2 reads YYNGEE. The ends were cut back, 0 bases at V and 0 bases at J, with 9 bases in the middle. CDR3 length: 15 residues. The CDR3 sequence is CASSVVGRLNTEAFF. CDR3 nucleotide sequence: TGTGCCAGCAGCGTAGTAGGGAGGTTGAACACTGAAGCTTTCTTT.

This chain uses TRBV7-6 with TRBJ2-3; 11 positions agree with TRBD2. Per the germline V gene, CDR1 is SGHVS and CDR2 is FNYEAQ. V trimming: 4 bases; J trimming: 5 bases; junction bases outside the gene matches: 8. The CDR3 has 16 residues. The CDR3: CASSSLTSGSGDTQYF. In DNA, the CDR3 is TGTGCCAGCAGCTCCCTAACTAGCGGGAGTGGAGATACGCAGTATTTT.

The chain combines TRBV19 with TRBJ2-3; TRBD2 is a possible D gene (5 bases). Germline-derived CDR1 and CDR2 are LNHDA and SQIVND (reference sequence). V shed 5 bases and J shed 3 bases, with 9 bases lying between them. This CDR3 contains 13 residues. CDR3 sequence reads: CASSSSRTDTQYF. The CDR3 nucleotides read TGTGCCAGTAGTTCTAGCAGAACAGATACGCAGTATTTT.

This chain connects TRBV9 to TRBJ2-3; possibly TRBD2 for D (5 bases). Germline V lookup: CDR1 SGDLS, CDR2 YYNGEE. This CDR3 region has 15 residues. The V gene lost 2 bases and the J gene lost 0 bases, with 10 bases spanning the gap. CDR3 amino acids: CASSVLSGSTDTQYF. CDR3 DNA: TGTGCCAGCAGCGTGCTCAGCGGTAGCACAGATACGCAGTATTTT.

This clone has only a few counts. The V gene is TRBV7-9, the J gene TRBJ1-4; 8 positions match TRBD1. V shed 2 bases and J 6 bases; nucleotides not matched to a gene: 2. Looked up from germline, CDR1 is SEHNR and CDR2 is FQNEAQ (reference sequence). There are 14 residues in the CDR3. The CDR3: CASSLPGGHEKLFF. For the CDR3, the DNA is TGTGCCAGCAGCTTACCAGGGGGCCATGAAAAACTGTTTTTT.

This clone showed up just a few times. The V gene is TRBV5-1, the J gene TRBJ2-7, with TRBD2 identical over 7 bases. The V gene end was trimmed by 1 base and the J gene end by 2 bases; junction bases not matched to a gene: 3. There are 14 residues in the CDR3. The germline CDR1 and CDR2 sequences are SGHRS and YFSETQ. This CDR3 is CASSLSSGTYEQYF. The CDR3 DNA is TGCGCCAGCAGCTTGTCTAGCGGAACCTACGAGCAGTACTTC.

The V call is TRBV3-1 (or the pseudogene TRBV3-2), the J call TRBJ2-7; unclear D gene. V lost 2 bases and J lost 12, with 11 bases in between. There are 11 residues in the CDR3. Germline CDR1 is LGHDT and CDR2 is YNNKEL (reference sequence). DNA of the CDR3: TGTGCCAGCAGCCAAACTACCGACCGGTACTTC. It yields the protein CASSQTTDRYF.

This sequence joins TRBV6-5 and TRBJ1-6, with TRBD1 as a possible D gene (6 bases). From germline, CDR1 is MNHEY and CDR2 SVGAGI. The CDR3 covers 15 residues. Trimming pared 6 bases from V and 1 base from J, leaving 10 bases between. The chain's CDR3 is CASRTQGSYNSPLHF. CDR3 nucleotides: TGTGCCAGCAGGACACAGGGATCCTATAATTCACCCCTCCACTTT.

The rearrangement uses TRBV9 and TRBJ1-3; the match to TRBD1 covers 8 bases. This CDR3 is built from 16 residues. V lost 6 bases, J lost 4 bases, and 12 bases stayed unmatched. Germline V gives CDR1 SGDLS, CDR2 YYNGEE. CDR3 sequence: CASTSAAGGAGNTIYF. CDR3 sequence (DNA): TGTGCCAGCACCTCGGCTGCAGGGGGCGCCGGAAACACCATATATTTT.